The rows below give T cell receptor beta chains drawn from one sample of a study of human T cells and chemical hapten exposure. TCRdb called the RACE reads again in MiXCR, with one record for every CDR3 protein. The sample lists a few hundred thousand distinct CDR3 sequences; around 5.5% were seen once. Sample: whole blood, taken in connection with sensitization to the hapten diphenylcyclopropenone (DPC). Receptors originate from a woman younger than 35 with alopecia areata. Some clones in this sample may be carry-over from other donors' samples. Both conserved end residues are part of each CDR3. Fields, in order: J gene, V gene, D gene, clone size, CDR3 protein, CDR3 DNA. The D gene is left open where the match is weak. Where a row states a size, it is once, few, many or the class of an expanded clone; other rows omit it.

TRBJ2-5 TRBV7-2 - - CASSFNGGGRSETQYF TGTGCCAGCAGCTTTAATGGGGGGGGCAGGTCGGAGACCCAGTACTTC
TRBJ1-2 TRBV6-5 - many CASSDSNYGYTF TGTGCCAGCAGCGACAGTAACTATGGCTACACCTTC
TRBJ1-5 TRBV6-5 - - CASSWARNQPQHF TGTGCCAGCAGTTGGGCCCGAAATCAGCCCCAGCATTTT
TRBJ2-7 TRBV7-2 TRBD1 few CASSWDSTTYEQYF TGTGCCAGCAGCTGGGACAGCACGACCTACGAGCAGTACTTC
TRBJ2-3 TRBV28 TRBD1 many CASSPPQGAASTDTQYF TGTGCCAGCAGTCCCCCCCAGGGGGCGGCTAGCACAGATACGCAGTATTTT
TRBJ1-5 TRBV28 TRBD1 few CASSFDEYTQGGGNQPQHF TGTGCCAGCAGTTTCGACGAGTATACACAGGGGGGAGGCAATCAGCCCCAGCATTTT
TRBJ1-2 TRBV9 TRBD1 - CASSSGTGGGYGYTF TGTGCCAGCAGTTCCGGGACAGGGGGCGGCTATGGCTACACCTTC
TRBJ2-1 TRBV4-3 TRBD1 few CASSQDLSRGFNEQFF TGCGCCAGCAGCCAAGATTTGTCCAGGGGGTTTAATGAGCAGTTCTTC
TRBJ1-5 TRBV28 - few CASSLSFRSKQPQHF TGTGCCAGCAGTTTATCATTCAGGTCGAAACAGCCCCAGCATTTT
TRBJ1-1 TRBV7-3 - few CASSLDDEDTEAFF TGTGCCAGCAGCTTAGACGACGAGGACACTGAAGCTTTCTTT
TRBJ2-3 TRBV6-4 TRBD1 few CASSDRGLTDTQYF TGTGCCAGCAGTGACAGGGGGCTCACAGATACGCAGTATTTT
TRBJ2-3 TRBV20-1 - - CSARHRADTQYF TGCAGTGCTAGACACAGGGCAGATACGCAGTATTTT
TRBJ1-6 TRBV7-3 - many CASSLTGTYNSPLHF TGTGCCAGCAGCTTAACAGGGACCTATAATTCACCCCTCCACTTT
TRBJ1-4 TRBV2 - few CASSGGTRGEKLFF TGTGCCAGCAGTGGGGGGACACGGGGTGAAAAACTGTTTTTT
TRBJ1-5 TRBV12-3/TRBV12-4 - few CASSLTRYSNQPQHF TGTGCCAGCAGCCTAACCCGATATAGCAATCAGCCCCAGCATTTT
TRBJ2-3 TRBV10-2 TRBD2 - CASSESNAGGPDTQYF TGCGCCAGCAGTGAGTCGAATGCGGGGGGGCCAGATACGCAGTATTTT
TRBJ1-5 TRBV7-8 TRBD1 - CASSLDAGGLQSNQPQHF TGTGCCAGCAGCTTAGACGCAGGGGGCCTCCAAAGCAATCAGCCCCAGCATTTT
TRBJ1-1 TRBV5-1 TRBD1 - CASSLGTGEGEAFF TGCGCCAGCAGCTTGGGGACAGGGGAGGGTGAAGCTTTCTTT
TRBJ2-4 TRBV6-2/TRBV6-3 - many CASSYGRLEGNIQYF TGTGCCAGCAGTTACGGTCGGCTGGAGGGGAACATTCAGTACTTC
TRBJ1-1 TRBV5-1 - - CASSRDRVVTEAFF TGCGCCAGCAGCCGGGATAGGGTGGTCACTGAAGCTTTCTTT
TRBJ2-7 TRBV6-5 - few CASSYSGTPGTYEQYF TGTGCCAGCAGTTACTCCGGGACACCGGGCACCTACGAGCAGTACTTC